What follows are 2 T cell receptor beta chains derived from one specimen sequenced in a study of PD-1 blockade in classical Hodgkin lymphoma. Method: immunoSEQ multiplex PCR; TCRdb's copy keeps in-frame clones and lacks some. The table records roughly 150,000 clones, just under 80% of them present only once. The patients all showed relapse after autologous stem cell transplantation, while their brentuximab vedotin exposure varied. Sequenced material: peripheral blood mononuclear cells (PBMCs), taken before the second cycle of nivolumab. The receptors come from a human donor with classical Hodgkin lymphoma.

The chain joins TRBV18 to TRBJ1-3; no clear D. V was trimmed by 2 bases and J by 4 bases, leaving 12 bases between them. This CDR3 comprises 15 residues. Germline V lookup: CDR1 KGHSH, CDR2 LQKENI. The CDR3 spells CASSPIGAGGNTIYF. The DNA for the CDR3 is TGTGCCAGCTCACCAATAGGAGCCGGGGGAAACACCATATATTTT.

The chain uses TRBV10-1 and TRBJ1-3, with TRBD1 as a possible D gene (5 bases). The CDR3 loop spans 15 amino acids. Germline CDR1 reads WNHNN; CDR2 reads SYGVQD (reference sequence). V was clipped by 4 bases and J by 0 bases, with 10 bases between them. The CDR3 DNA follows: TGCGCCAGCAGTGGAACAGGAAGCTCTGGAAACACCATATATTTT. It translates to CASSGTGSSGNTIYF.